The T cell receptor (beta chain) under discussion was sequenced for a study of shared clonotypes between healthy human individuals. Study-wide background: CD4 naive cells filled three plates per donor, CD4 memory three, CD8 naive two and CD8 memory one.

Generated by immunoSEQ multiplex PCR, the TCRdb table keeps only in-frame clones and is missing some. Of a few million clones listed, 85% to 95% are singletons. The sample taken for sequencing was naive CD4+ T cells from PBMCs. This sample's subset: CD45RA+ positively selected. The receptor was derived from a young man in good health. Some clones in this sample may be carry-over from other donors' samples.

CDR3 protein: CASFAGGHLANYGYTF. In nucleotides, the CDR3 is TGTGCCAGTTTTGCAGGGGGCCACTTAGCTAACTATGGCTACACCTTC. The V and J genes are TRBV19 and TRBJ1-2; 8 bases map to TRBD1. J lost 0 bases, V lost 8 bases, and 11 bases had no gene match. The length of the CDR3 is 16 residues. Germline V CDR1 and CDR2: LNHDA, SQIVND (reference sequence).